This T cell receptor beta chain was recovered during a study of blood T cell repertoires in COVID-19. About the study: Spain, Italy and the United States supplied samples that represented acute and convalescent COVID-19. Sample material is recorded as cDNA or gDNA derived from T cells, B-cell-depleted T cells, or PBMCs.

Looked up from germline, CDR1 is MNHEY and CDR2 is SVGAGI. V lost 8 bases, J lost 8 bases, and 17 bases stayed unmatched. The CDR3 is 15 residues long. The method was immunoSEQ multiplex PCR; TCRdb's version includes in-frame clones alone and lacks a portion of them. The sample has 60,000 to 75,000 clones; about 76% are singletons. Material: peripheral blood. The gene calls are TRBV6-5 and TRBJ1-2; TRBD1 matches 7 bases. The clonotype originates from an elderly woman with acute or convalescent COVID-19. CDR3 protein: CASQKTGPGQGGYTF. The CDR3 nucleotides are TGTGCCAGCCAAAAGACAGGGCCTGGTCAAGGGGGCTACACCTTC.